This T cell receptor beta chain was profiled in a study of OX40 agonist ivuxolimab in advanced cancers. On the study more broadly: Patients in the trial were receiving intravenous ivuxolimab every 2 weeks, at doses of 0.01 to 10 mg/kg. Aged roughly 20 to 85 with a mean of approximately 57 years, they were about 78% male.

Overall study results and limits: At 0.1-3.0 mg/kg, partial responders had clonal expansion among the lowest observed. Expanded clones were, on average, more numerous among CD8+ T cells than CD4+.

On this clone: Antigen specificity is unknown.

TCRdb keeps only in-frame clones here, not all; method: immunoSEQ multiplex PCR. The sample has some 57,000 clones, roughly 84% seen once. The CDR3 totals 16 residues. The V gene lost 6 bases and the J gene lost 0 bases, with 15 bases spanning the gap. The germline V gene has CDR1 SGHAT and CDR2 FQNNGV. This sequence originates from an adult with an advanced solid tumor such as melanoma, head and neck, liver or kidney cancer. Material: CD4+ or CD8+ T cells sorted from blood, obtained in a trial of the OX40 agonist ivuxolimab. This sequence joins TRBV11-2 and TRBJ1-3; D call uncertain. The CDR3 region has the DNA TGTGCCAGCAGTTGGGAGGGTGAGAGCTCTGGAAACACCATATATTTT. It encodes CASSWEGESSGNTIYF.